This T cell receptor beta chain was sequenced during a study of T cells after yellow fever vaccination. Study-level points and caveats: Weaker overall was a secondary response that nonetheless peaked faster, on day 5 versus 15. In post-booster samples, most primary-vaccination clones reappeared (approximately 96% CD4, 70% to 90% CD8).

MiXCR was run by TCRdb on the 5' RACE reads, yielding one entry per CDR3 protein. Here the sample spans 550,000 to 750,000 distinct CDR3 sequences, roughly 13% being singletons. V was shortened by 0 bases and J by 6 bases, with 7 bases between the two germline ends. The CDR3 consists of 13 residues. This clonotype came up once. Its antigen is still unknown. The material sequenced was PBMCs, taken on the day of the yellow fever booster vaccination. The chain employs TRBV23-1 and TRBJ2-3; no clear D. TRBV23-1 is given ORF status, its function remaining uncertain. This sequence was found in a man aged 25 to 40 who received the YFV17D yellow fever vaccine. The CDR3 reads CASSQSSGDTQYF. The CDR3 nucleotides read TGCGCCAGCAGTCAATCGAGTGGGGATACGCAGTATTTT.